This passage covers 27 T cell receptor beta chains from one sample sequenced in a study of glioma-infiltrating T cells after dendritic cell vaccination (dated by TCRdb to about 2016). Interpreted using the paper, the time point label stands for: after dendritic cell vaccination, including at tumor progression/relapse. Library preparation used the immunoSEQ multiplex PCR assay. Not all clones reach the TCRdb copy of this immuneACCESS table, which keeps in-frame sequences only. Checked studies attribute under half of the gap to unresolved V genes and leave the rest unexplained. The sample table contains roughly 80,000 clones; only one count was recorded for roughly 84% of them. The leading ten clones occupy around 2.4% of the sample. The specimen was blood, collected after dendritic cell vaccination. Every receptor here comes from a human donor with glioblastoma.

The chain joins TRBV5-1 to TRBJ2-7; D is uncertain. Germline CDR1 is SGHRS and CDR2 is YFSETQ. The CDR3 contains 12 residues. Trimming took 4 bases from V and 4 from J, leaving 9 bases between them. CDR3 coding DNA: TGCGCCAGCAGCACAAACAGATACGAGCAGTACTTC. This encodes CASSTNRYEQYF.

The chain has TRBV7-3 and TRBJ2-4, with 8 bases fitting TRBD2. This CDR3 contains 14 residues. Germline loops: CDR1 SGHTA, CDR2 FQGTGA. V gave up 5 bases and J gave up 7 bases; unmatched junction bases: 7. CDR3 amino acids: CASSPSGRVNIQYF. CDR3 bases: TGTGCCAGCAGCCCGAGCGGGAGAGTGAACATTCAGTACTTC.

The rearrangement uses TRBV7-2 and TRBJ2-1, with D possibly matching TRBD2 (6 bases). This CDR3 is built from 14 residues. CDR1 and CDR2 (germline): SGHTA, FQGNSA. V lost 4 bases, J lost 10 bases, and 17 bases lay in between. The CDR3 loop is CASSSTLLAREQFF. The CDR3 region has the DNA TGTGCCAGCAGCTCCACATTACTAGCAAGGGAGCAGTTCTTC.

V is TRBV18 and J is TRBJ2-6; 7 positions agree with TRBD2. V lost 3 bases and J lost 3; bases outside the gene matches: 11. CDR1 and CDR2 from the germline V gene are KGHSH and LQKENI. This CDR3 spans 18 amino acids. This chain's CDR3 is CASSPGLGGNGGANVLTF. Written as DNA, the CDR3 is TGTGCCAGCTCACCTGGACTAGGCGGGAACGGTGGGGCCAACGTCCTGACTTTC.

This clone occurred once. The chain uses TRBV4-2 and TRBJ2-1; the match to TRBD2 covers 10 bases. The germline CDR1 and CDR2 sequences are LGHNA and YNFKEQ. With 0 bases clipped from V and 7 bases from J, the junction kept 12 bases outside the gene matches. This CDR3 contains 18 residues. Here the CDR3 DNA reads TGTGCCAGCAGCCAAGATCGGGTAGGACTAGCGGCGGGGAATGAGCAGTTCTTC. This translates into CASSQDRVGLAAGNEQFF.

The gene calls are TRBV7-9 and TRBJ2-2, with TRBD1 matching 8 bases. CDR3 size: 15 residues. Germline V gene sequence: CDR1 SEHNR, CDR2 FQNEAQ (reference sequence). J lost 4 bases, V lost 8 bases, and 9 bases had no gene match. CDR3 region: CASAQTGDVTGELFF. The CDR3 DNA is TGTGCCAGCGCTCAGACAGGGGACGTCACCGGGGAGCTGTTTTTT.

CDR3 protein: CASSGQGLMNTEAFF. In nucleotides, the CDR3 is TGTGCCAGCAGCGGACAGGGACTAATGAACACTGAAGCTTTCTTT. This rearrangement joins TRBV7-6 to TRBJ1-1; 8 bases are a match to TRBD1. The CDR3 extends over 15 amino acids. Germline values: CDR1 SGHVS, CDR2 FNYEAQ. V trimming: 5 bases; J trimming: 0 bases; junction bases outside the gene matches: 5.

This clone showed up just once. This chain links TRBV27 with TRBJ1-2; 11 bases align to TRBD1. V shed 8 bases and J 5 bases; nucleotides not matched to a gene: 4. This CDR3 has 13 amino acids. CDR1 and CDR2 (germline): MNHEY, SMNVEV (reference sequence). The CDR3 nucleotides read TGTGCCAGCCGGGACAGGGGGGAATATGGCTACACCTTC. Protein product: CASRDRGEYGYTF.

The chain joins TRBV11-2 to TRBJ2-2, with TRBD1 identical over 7 bases. Germline V gives CDR1 SGHAT, CDR2 FQNNGV. The J segment lost 0 bases and the V segment lost 7 bases, leaving 8 bases of the junction unmatched. The CDR3 length is 16 residues. The CDR3 sequence is CASTSRGGSNTGELFF. CDR3 coding DNA: TGTGCCAGCACCTCACGAGGGGGCTCGAACACCGGGGAGCTGTTTTTT.

This clone occurred a few times. The chain couples TRBV6-6 to TRBJ2-1; 9 bases agree with TRBD1. This CDR3 is 15 amino acids long. V trimming: 5 bases; J trimming: 4 bases; junction bases outside the gene matches: 6. The germline V gene has CDR1 MNHNY and CDR2 SVGAGI (reference sequence). CDR3 in DNA: TGTGCCAGCAGTACAGGGGGCGCCGAATACAATGAGCAGTTCTTC. Residues: CASSTGGAEYNEQFF.

V is TRBV15 and J is TRBJ1-1, with D maybe TRBD1 (6 bases). CDR1 LNHNV and CDR2 YYDKDF come from the germline V gene (reference sequence). The CDR3 is 16 residues long. The V and J ends lost 1 base and 0 bases respectively, with 12 bases between them. Here the CDR3 DNA reads TGTGCCACCAGCAGAGGACAGGTTCGGATGAACACTGAAGCTTTCTTT. It encodes CATSRGQVRMNTEAFF. The complete variable domain, with remaining parts taken from reference TRBV15 and TRBJ1-1, reads DAMVIQNPRYQVTQFGKPVTLSCSQTLNHNVMYWYQQKSSQAPKLLFHYYDKDFNNEADTPDNFQSRRPNTSFCFLDIRSPGLGDTAMYLCATSRGQVRMNTEAFFGQGTRLTVV.

The rearrangement uses TRBV5-6 and TRBJ1-3; D is uncertain. V was pared by 2 bases and J by 3 bases, with 9 bases between. CDR1 and CDR2 from the germline V gene are SGHDT and YYEEEE. The CDR3 is made up of 14 amino acids. The CDR3 region has the DNA TGTGCCAGCAGCTTAGCGGGAAGTGGAAACACCATATATTTT. Translated: CASSLAGSGNTIYF.

The chain carries TRBV6-1 and TRBJ1-1, with TRBD1 identical over 9 bases. J lost 7 bases, V lost 7 bases, and 7 bases had no gene match. Germline assignment: CDR1 MNHNS and CDR2 SASEGT. The CDR3 is made up of 13 amino acids. CDR3 bases: TGTGCCAGCATCCGACAGGGGGATATTGAAGCTTTCTTT. It translates to CASIRQGDIEAFF.

CDR3 amino acids: CASSGTGGPNYGYTF. The CDR3, as DNA: TGCGCCAGCAGTGGCACAGGGGGCCCTAACTATGGCTACACCTTC. The chain recombines TRBV10-1 with TRBJ1-2; 9 bases agree with TRBD1. The CDR3 runs to 15 residues. The germline gives CDR1 WNHNN, CDR2 SYGVQD (reference sequence). Losses at the gene ends were 4 bases for V and 0 bases for J; bases not matched to a gene: 3.

This clone was seen just once. The CDR3 is CASSQVVRETQYF. The CDR3 region has the DNA TGTGCCAGCAGTCAAGTGGTGCGGGAGACCCAGTACTTC. This chain joins TRBV6-1 and TRBJ2-5; D is unclear. Germline V gene lookup returns CDR1 MNHNS and CDR2 SASEGT. CDR3 length: 13 residues. V was trimmed by 5 bases and J by 5 bases, leaving 12 bases between them.

The chain employs TRBV4-3 and TRBJ1-2; possibly TRBD1 for D (6 bases). CDR3 length: 16 residues. V shed 0 bases and J shed 8 bases, with 19 bases lying between them. The germline CDR1 and CDR2 sequences are LGHNA and YSLEER. The CDR3 region has the DNA TGCGCCAGCAGCCAAGATATCGGACAGCCCCTACAGGGCTACACCTTC. The encoded protein is CASSQDIGQPLQGYTF.

The chain recombines TRBV7-2 with TRBJ1-1; D gene unclear. This CDR3 contains 13 residues. The germline V gene has CDR1 SGHTA and CDR2 FQGNSA. Trimming stripped 5 bases from V and 1 base from J, with 8 bases between. The CDR3 DNA reads as TGTGCCAGCAGCGTGACTTGGAACACTGAAGCTTTCTTT. It translates to CASSVTWNTEAFF.

The V gene is TRBV19, the J gene TRBJ2-7; D is unclear. The germline gives CDR1 LNHDA, CDR2 SQIVND (reference sequence). V was trimmed by 3 bases and J by 2 bases, leaving 8 bases between them. The CDR3 consists of 13 residues. The CDR3 region has the DNA TGTGCCAGTAGTATGAGCTTTACCTACGAGCAGTACTTC. Translating gives CASSMSFTYEQYF.

This clone showed up just once. V gene TRBV4-1 combines with J gene TRBJ2-7; 7 bases map to TRBD1. V shed 4 bases, J shed 2 bases, and the junction held 14 bases outside the gene matches. Germline V gives CDR1 MGHRA, CDR2 YSYEKL. The length of the CDR3 is 17 residues. The DNA for the CDR3 is TGCGCCAGCAGCCGGGGCTTCGGACAGGTCAATGCCTACGAGCAGTACTTC. It is translated as CASSRGFGQVNAYEQYF.

The CDR3 region is CASSEDYPSEQYF. For the CDR3, the DNA is TGTGCCAGCAGTGAAGACTATCCGAGCGAGCAGTACTTC. The rearrangement uses TRBV6-1 and TRBJ2-7; D not resolved. Germline V CDR1 and CDR2: MNHNS, SASEGT. The CDR3 length is 13 residues. V was trimmed by 1 base and J by 6 bases, leaving 10 bases between them.

The V gene is TRBV5-4, the J gene TRBJ2-1; D ambiguous. V lost 2 bases to trimming and J lost 1 base, with 7 bases between them. Germline CDR1 is SGHNT and CDR2 is YYREEE (reference sequence). There are 14 residues in the CDR3. CDR3 coding DNA: TGTGCCAGCAGCTTTCCCCCATCCTACAATGAGCAGTTCTTC. Its protein is CASSFPPSYNEQFF.

This chain uses TRBV6-1 with TRBJ2-7, with 10 bases lining up with TRBD1. The germline gives CDR1 MNHNS, CDR2 SASEGT. There are 14 residues in the CDR3. With V trimmed by 7 bases and J by 0 bases, 3 bases remained unmatched. As DNA, the CDR3 is TGTGCCAGCACCCGGACAGGGGGCTCCTACGAGCAGTACTTC. Protein: CASTRTGGSYEQYF.

The genes are TRBV27 and TRBJ2-7, with D maybe TRBD2 (5 bases). The CDR3 sequence is 14 residues long. V dropped 5 bases and J dropped 2 bases, with 13 bases sitting between them. Germline V gene lookup returns CDR1 MNHEY and CDR2 SMNVEV (reference sequence). Here the CDR3 reads CASSSGTAPYEQYF. Written as DNA, the CDR3 is TGTGCCAGCAGTAGCGGCACCGCCCCCTACGAGCAGTACTTC.

The rearrangement joins TRBV14 to TRBJ2-7; 7 bases map to TRBD2. This CDR3 is built from 15 residues. Germline V lookup: CDR1 SGHDN, CDR2 FVKESK. Losses at the gene ends were 1 base for V and 4 bases for J; bases not matched to a gene: 7. The CDR3 DNA follows: TGTGCCAGCAGCCAAGGCGGGGGACCCATTTACGAGCAGTACTTC. It encodes CASSQGGGPIYEQYF. The variable domain in full, completed from reference TRBV14 and TRBJ2-7, reads EAGVTQFPSHSVIEKGQTVTLRCDPISGHDNLYWYRRVMGKEIKFLLHFVKESKQDESGMPNNRFLAERTGGTYSTLKVQPAELEDSGVYFCASSQGGGPIYEQYFGPGTRLTVT.

The chain uses TRBV12-5 and TRBJ2-1, with TRBD2 matching 9 bases. Germline CDR1 and CDR2: LGHNT and FRNRAP. The CDR3 runs 15 residues. V lost 6 bases and J lost 2; bases outside the gene matches: 5. In DNA, the CDR3 is TGTGCTAGTGGCTTTAGCGGGAGTACCTACAATGAGCAGTTCTTC. It is translated as CASGFSGSTYNEQFF.

The CDR3 nucleotides read TGTGCCAGTATGGGGGGGCTTGAAGCTTTCTTT. Residues: CASMGGLEAFF. The chain joins TRBV19 to TRBJ1-1, with TRBD1 as a possible D gene (6 bases). Germline V gene data show CDR1 as LNHDA and CDR2 as SQIVND (reference sequence). CDR3 size: 11 residues. Trimming took 7 bases from V and 7 from J, leaving 10 bases between them.

With regard to this clone: One end of the junction fails to match germline, which may point to a read error. The chain recombines TRBV7-7 with TRBJ2-1; 10 bases are a match to TRBD2. CDR1 and CDR2 (germline): SSHAT, FNYEAQ (reference sequence). The CDR3 is 16 residues long. In DNA form, the CDR3 reads TGTGCTAGCAGCGCTGTTACTAGCGGGGCTACAAGTGAGCAGTTCTTC. It is translated as CASSAVTSGATSEQFF.